This is a list of T cell receptor beta chains from one sample in a study of early T cells in non-severe SARS-CoV-2 infection. One entry per CDR3 protein results from TCRdb running MiXCR on the 5' RACE reads. The table records around 37,000 distinct CDR3 sequences, over 8.5% of them present only once. The material sequenced was whole blood. Every receptor here comes from an adult who was a healthcare worker with PCR-confirmed SARS-CoV-2 infection or an uninfected control (not recorded which). Both conserved end residues are part of each CDR3. The D gene is left open where the match is weak. Size is omitted from some rows. Given values are once, few, many or a class for expanded clones.

CDR3aa,CDR3nt,j_gene,v_gene,abundance,d_gene
CASSLAGGAVNTEAFF,TGTGCCAGCAGCTTAGCTGGGGGCGCGGTGAACACTGAAGCTTTCTTT,TRBJ1-1,TRBV7-2,many,-
CASRKVQGEQFF,TGTGCCAGCAGAAAGGTCCAGGGAGAGCAGTTCTTC,TRBJ2-1,TRBV14,many,-
CASSPDYSGNTIYF,TGTGCCAGCAGCCCTGACTACTCTGGAAACACCATATATTTT,TRBJ1-3,TRBV6-5,-,-
CASSTEGGLREKLFF,TGTGCCAGCAGTACGGAAGGGGGGCTACGTGAAAAACTGTTTTTT,TRBJ1-4,TRBV6-1,many,-
CASSLKVLEDTIYF,TGTGCCAGCAGCCTAAAGGTGCTGGAGGACACCATATATTTT,TRBJ1-3,TRBV7-9,many,-
CASRRLAGGYTGELFF,TGTGCCAGCAGGCGACTAGCGGGGGGATACACCGGGGAGCTGTTTTTT,TRBJ2-2,TRBV27,-,TRBD2
CASSQPQSYEQYF,TGTGCCAGCAGCCAACCGCAGAGCTACGAGCAGTACTTC,TRBJ2-7,TRBV7-2,few,-
CSVTVNSYGYTF,TGCAGCGTGACAGTCAACTCGTATGGCTACACCTTC,TRBJ1-2,TRBV29-1,many,-
CASSPRGGDGQPQHF,TGTGCCAGCAGTCCAAGGGGGGGAGATGGTCAGCCCCAGCATTTT,TRBJ1-5,TRBV6-2/TRBV6-3,few,-
CASSLFGGDTGELFF,TGTGCCAGCAGCTTGTTCGGGGGAGATACCGGGGAGCTGTTTTTT,TRBJ2-2,TRBV5-5,many,-
CASSLEASSPLHF,TGTGCCAGCAGCTTAGAGGCATCTTCACCCCTCCACTTT,TRBJ1-6,TRBV7-9,few,-
CASSESKGARQPQHF,TGTGCCAGCAGTGAATCAAAGGGGGCGCGGCAGCCCCAGCATTTT,TRBJ1-5,TRBV2,many,TRBD1
CASSPAPGALFF,TGTGCCAGCAGCCCGGCCCCCGGGGCGCTGTTTTTT,TRBJ2-2,TRBV12-3/TRBV12-4,few,-
CASSSLSGELFF,TGTGCCAGCAGCTCCCTTAGCGGGGAGCTGTTTTTT,TRBJ2-2,TRBV11-2,many,-
CASSPRMNTEAFF,TGTGCCAGCAGCCCTAGAATGAACACTGAAGCTTTCTTT,TRBJ1-1,TRBV12-3/TRBV12-4,many,-
CASSLDATDTQYF,TGCGCCAGCAGCTTGGACGCCACAGATACGCAGTATTTT,TRBJ2-3,TRBV5-1,many,-
CSATTGGGTDTQYF,TGCAGTGCTACAACGGGGGGGGGCACAGATACGCAGTATTTT,TRBJ2-3,TRBV20-1,many,TRBD2
CSARRGAYGYTF,TGCAGTGCTAGACGCGGGGCCTATGGCTACACCTTC,TRBJ1-2,TRBV20-1,few,-
CASSYANQGREQYF,TGTGCCAGCAGTTACGCTAATCAGGGTCGCGAGCAGTACTTC,TRBJ2-7,TRBV6-6,few,-
CACKTGGSSNTEAFF,TGCGCCTGCAAGACGGGCGGGAGCAGCAACACTGAAGCTTTCTTT,TRBJ1-1,TRBV5-1,many,-
CASSSNWDTQYF,TGTGCCAGCAGTTCAAACTGGGATACGCAGTATTTT,TRBJ2-3,TRBV6-2/TRBV6-3,many,-
CASSPGRGGPSSYEQYF,TGTGCCAGCAGCCCCGGCCGGGGAGGGCCTAGCTCCTACGAGCAGTACTTC,TRBJ2-7,TRBV11-3,many,TRBD2
CASSEGANNEQFF,TGTGCCAGCAGTGAGGGAGCGAACAATGAGCAGTTCTTC,TRBJ2-1,TRBV7-9,many,-
CASSPREGTNEKLFF,TGTGCCAGCAGCCCCCGAGAGGGCACTAATGAAAAACTGTTTTTT,TRBJ1-4,TRBV7-8,few,-
CASSNPSYNEQFF,TGCGCCAGCAGTAATCCCTCCTACAATGAGCAGTTCTTC,TRBJ2-1,TRBV5-1,many,-
CASSLRTSGGDTQYF,TGCGCCAGCAGCTTGAGGACTAGCGGGGGAGATACGCAGTATTTT,TRBJ2-3,TRBV5-1,many,TRBD2
CASSPDRQNTEAFF,TGTGCCAGCAGCCCGGACAGGCAGAACACTGAAGCTTTCTTT,TRBJ1-1,TRBV7-9,many,TRBD1
CASSSPGQGTDTQYF,TGTGCCAGCAGTTCACCGGGACAGGGGACAGATACGCAGTATTTT,TRBJ2-3,TRBV12-3/TRBV12-4,many,TRBD1
CASRPAGTNEKLFF,TGTGCCAGCCGACCGGCGGGGACTAATGAAAAACTGTTTTTT,TRBJ1-4,TRBV10-3,few,-
CAISEGHRNTEAFF,TGTGCCATCAGTGAGGGACATAGGAACACTGAAGCTTTCTTT,TRBJ1-1,TRBV10-3,few,-
CASSPRGTAGSEQYF,TGTGCCAGTAGTCCCCGAGGGACGGCGGGGTCCGAGCAGTACTTC,TRBJ2-7,TRBV19,few,-
CASSEGTRTEAFF,TGTGCCAGCTCGGAGGGGACGCGCACTGAAGCTTTCTTT,TRBJ1-1,TRBV18,many,-
CASSPPSQSGYEQYF,TGTGCCAGCTCACCACCGTCACAGTCAGGCTACGAGCAGTACTTC,TRBJ2-7,TRBV18,many,-
CASSLGVGREAFF,TGTGCCAGCAGCTTAGGAGTTGGCAGGGAAGCTTTCTTT,TRBJ1-1,TRBV7-2,many,-
CSARDGPRRYGYTF,TGCAGTGCTAGAGATGGTCCCCGGCGCTATGGCTACACCTTC,TRBJ1-2,TRBV20-1,-,-
CASRAPGQGAYEQYF,TGTGCCAGCAGAGCGCCGGGACAGGGGGCTTACGAGCAGTACTTC,TRBJ2-7,TRBV6-5,many,TRBD1
CSASILGDGYTF,TGCAGTGCTAGTATCTTGGGGGATGGCTACACCTTC,TRBJ1-2,TRBV20-1,-,-
CASSLTGSGYGYTF,TGTGCCAGTAGTTTGACAGGGTCTGGCTATGGCTACACCTTC,TRBJ1-2,TRBV19,few,TRBD1
CATGPGGGFEGEQFF,TGTGCCACGGGCCCCGGCGGGGGATTCGAGGGTGAGCAGTTCTTC,TRBJ2-1,TRBV6-2/TRBV6-3,-,TRBD2
CASSLALTGGFSPLHF,TGTGCCAGCAGTTTAGCATTGACAGGGGGCTTTTCACCCCTCCACTTT,TRBJ1-6,TRBV12-3/TRBV12-4,many,TRBD1
CASSRGRVFYNEQFF,TGTGCCAGCAGCCGGGGACGTGTTTTTTACAATGAGCAGTTCTTC,TRBJ2-1,TRBV13,many,-
CASSPDLTGELFF,TGCGCCAGCAGTCCGGACCTCACCGGGGAGCTGTTTTTT,TRBJ2-2,TRBV10-2,-,-
CASSLLGQGAFGANVLTF,TGTGCCAGCAGCTTACTGGGACAGGGGGCGTTTGGGGCCAACGTCCTGACTTTC,TRBJ2-6,TRBV7-8,many,TRBD1
CASGRSIDEQFF,TGTGCCTCGGGACGATCGATCGATGAGCAGTTCTTC,TRBJ2-1,TRBV30,medium-sized,-
CSVEPVQETQYF,TGCAGCGTGGAGCCCGTTCAAGAGACCCAGTACTTC,TRBJ2-5,TRBV29-1,many,-
CAISEYSGQAYEQYF,TGTGCCATCAGTGAGTATAGCGGGCAAGCCTACGAGCAGTACTTC,TRBJ2-7,TRBV10-3,many,TRBD2
CASSDTGGGQSNEQFF,TGTGCCAGCAGTGATACTGGGGGTGGGCAGAGCAATGAGCAGTTCTTC,TRBJ2-1,TRBV12-3/TRBV12-4,many,-
CASSLAGRFIEAFF,TGTGCCAGCAGTTTGGCAGGGAGGTTCATTGAAGCTTTCTTT,TRBJ1-1,TRBV12-3/TRBV12-4,-,-
CAIGPQGGYEQYF,TGTGCCATAGGCCCACAGGGTGGGTACGAGCAGTACTTC,TRBJ2-7,TRBV10-3,many,-
CASSARAVSGELFF,TGTGCCAGCAGCGCCCGCGCGGTCTCCGGGGAGCTGTTTTTT,TRBJ2-2,TRBV7-3,medium-sized,-
CASSFPSGDQETQYF,TGTGCCAGCAGCTTTCCCAGCGGGGATCAAGAGACCCAGTACTTC,TRBJ2-5,TRBV7-9,few,TRBD2
CASSYVGTEAFF,TGTGCCAGCAGTTACGTGGGGACTGAAGCTTTCTTT,TRBJ1-1,TRBV6-2/TRBV6-3,many,-
CATRWSPGRGGTEAFF,TGTGCCACCAGATGGTCTCCGGGTCGTGGAGGCACTGAAGCTTTCTTT,TRBJ1-1,TRBV15,-,-
CSASRIQGIGVTEAFF,TGCAGTGCCTCAAGAATCCAGGGGATTGGGGTCACTGAAGCTTTCTTT,TRBJ1-1,TRBV20-1,many,-
CRPLHEQYF,TGCAGACCACTGCACGAGCAGTACTTC,TRBJ2-7,TRBV20-1,many,-
CASSLAWQRTAYEQYF,TGTGCCAGCAGCTTAGCCTGGCAGAGAACTGCCTACGAGCAGTACTTC,TRBJ2-7,TRBV7-8,-,-
CAWSVQGTPEAFF,TGTGCCTGGAGTGTACAGGGGACGCCTGAAGCTTTCTTT,TRBJ1-1,TRBV30,many,TRBD1